This T cell receptor beta chain was captured by sequencing in a study of PD-1 blockade in classical Hodgkin lymphoma. Time point meaning: cycle 4 day 1 (C4D1), after more than five weeks of nivolumab. All patients experienced relapse after autologous stem cell transplantation, and brentuximab vedotin exposure was variable. V shed 2 bases, J shed 4 bases, and the junction held 3 bases outside the gene matches. Germline CDR1 SGHVS, CDR2 FQNEAQ. The CDR3 runs 15 residues. This clone showed up just a few times. This table comes from immunoSEQ multiplex PCR, and its TCRdb copy is limited to in-frame clones, with some not included. The table includes about 27,000 clones, about 72% detected once.

This chain joins TRBV7-8 and TRBJ1-1; 11 bases fit TRBD1. This specimen was peripheral blood mononuclear cells (PBMCs), taken before the fourth cycle of nivolumab. The TCR sequence derives from a human donor with classical Hodgkin lymphoma. The DNA for the CDR3 is TGTGCCAGCAGCTTACGGGGGACAGGGGGCACTGAAGCTTTCTTT. Residues: CASSLRGTGGTEAFF.